Sequencing of this T cell receptor beta chain was carried out in a study of blood T cell repertoires in COVID-19. Turning to the study itself: T cells, B-cell-depleted T cells, or PBMCs provided the cDNA or gDNA that served as material.

The CDR3 runs to 15 residues. With 1 base clipped from V and 5 bases from J, the junction kept 2 bases outside the gene matches. CDR1 is SGHTS, CDR2 YDEGEE, per germline. Under the authors' procedure: Researchers report that nucleated cell counts were estimated from reference gene primer amplification. Clones were sequenced by immunoSEQ multiplex PCR, and TCRdb holds only the in-frame ones, with some missing. The DNA was the basis for D and trimming; V, J and clone size are from that table. The data contain about 380,000 clones, more than 70% of them singletons. The source of this sequence is a woman younger than 35 who had recovered from COVID-19. The chain combines TRBV5-8 with TRBJ2-1; 11 positions match TRBD2. Sequences were obtained from PBMCs or T cells enriched from blood (not recorded which). The CDR3 loop reads CASSLSLAGDNEQFF. Written as DNA, the CDR3 is TGTGCCAGCAGCTTGTCACTAGCGGGGGACAATGAGCAGTTCTTC.